This TCR beta chain was sequenced during a study of T cell responses to AZD1222 COVID-19 vaccine. Whole-study context: Pooled together were second doses at about 4 or about 12 weeks. Whole-study results and caveats: Reportedly, nearly half of unique spike TCRs recognized epitopes outside B.1.351/B.1.1.7 mutations. Vaccine-associated CD4 TCRs spanned spike, dominant at 160-218 and 743-854.

Assay: immunoSEQ multiplex PCR; the TCRdb copy retains only in-frame clones and omits some. This repertoire shows roughly 150,000 clones, 90% to 95% found once; its top ten account for 4.5% to 6.5%. Details on this clone: Its antigen is not known.

V shed 1 base and J shed 6 bases, with 14 bases lying between them. Germline CDR1 and CDR2: SGHTA and FQGNSA. The CDR3 extends over 15 amino acids. This chain joins TRBV7-2 and TRBJ2-3, with D possibly being TRBD1 (5 bases). The source is an adult in good health. The sequencing used peripheral blood, collected on day 0 of AZD1222 vaccination. CDR3 residues: CASSLVVGAPDTQYF. The CDR3 DNA follows: TGTGCCAGCAGCTTAGTAGTTGGGGCCCCTGATACGCAGTATTTT.